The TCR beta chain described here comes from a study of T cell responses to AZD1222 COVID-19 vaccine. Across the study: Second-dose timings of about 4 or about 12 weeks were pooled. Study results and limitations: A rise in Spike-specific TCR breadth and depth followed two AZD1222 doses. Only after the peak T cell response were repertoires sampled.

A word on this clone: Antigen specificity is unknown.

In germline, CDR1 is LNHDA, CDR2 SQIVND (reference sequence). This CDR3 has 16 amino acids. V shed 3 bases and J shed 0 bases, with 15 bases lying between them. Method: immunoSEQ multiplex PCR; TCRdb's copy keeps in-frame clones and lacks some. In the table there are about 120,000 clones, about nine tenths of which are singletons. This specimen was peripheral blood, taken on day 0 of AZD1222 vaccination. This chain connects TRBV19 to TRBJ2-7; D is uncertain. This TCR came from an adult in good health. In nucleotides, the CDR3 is TGTGCCAGTAGTATCAACACGCCGGGCCCCTCCTACGAGCAGTACTTC. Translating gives CASSINTPGPSYEQYF.